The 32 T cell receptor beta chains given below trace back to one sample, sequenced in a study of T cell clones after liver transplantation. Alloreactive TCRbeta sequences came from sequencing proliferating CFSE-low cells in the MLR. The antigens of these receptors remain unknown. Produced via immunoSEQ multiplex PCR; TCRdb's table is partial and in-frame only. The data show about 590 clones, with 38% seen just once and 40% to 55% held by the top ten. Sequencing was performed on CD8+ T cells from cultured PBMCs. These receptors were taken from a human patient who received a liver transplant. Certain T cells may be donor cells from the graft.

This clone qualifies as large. The CDR3 region is CASSEDPRVAGGYEQYF. For the CDR3, the DNA is TGCGCCAGCAGTGAGGACCCAAGAGTAGCGGGAGGGTACGAGCAGTACTTC. V usage is TRBV10-2 and J usage is TRBJ2-7; 11 bases fit TRBD2. With V trimmed by 2 bases and J by 4 bases, 10 bases remained unmatched. Germline V gene sequence: CDR1 WSHSY, CDR2 SAAADI. The CDR3 has 17 amino acids.

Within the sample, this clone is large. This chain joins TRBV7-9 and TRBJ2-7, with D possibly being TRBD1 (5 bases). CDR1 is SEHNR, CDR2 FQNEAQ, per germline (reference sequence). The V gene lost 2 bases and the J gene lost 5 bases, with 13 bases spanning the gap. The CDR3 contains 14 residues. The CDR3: CASSLSGAGHEQYF. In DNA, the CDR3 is TGTGCCAGCAGCTTAAGTGGGGCAGGGCACGAGCAGTACTTC.

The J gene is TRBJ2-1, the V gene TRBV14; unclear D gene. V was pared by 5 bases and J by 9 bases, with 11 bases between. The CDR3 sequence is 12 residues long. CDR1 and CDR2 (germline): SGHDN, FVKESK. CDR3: CASSLERREQFF. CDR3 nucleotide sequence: TGTGCCAGCAGCTTGGAACGACGTGAGCAGTTCTTC.

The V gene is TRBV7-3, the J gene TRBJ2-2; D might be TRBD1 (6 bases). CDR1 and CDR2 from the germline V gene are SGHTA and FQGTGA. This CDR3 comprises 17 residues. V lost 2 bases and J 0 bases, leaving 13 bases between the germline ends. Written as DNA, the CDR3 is TGTGCCAGCAGCTTAGTATCAGGACAGCCGAACACCGGGGAGCTGTTTTTT. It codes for CASSLVSGQPNTGELFF.

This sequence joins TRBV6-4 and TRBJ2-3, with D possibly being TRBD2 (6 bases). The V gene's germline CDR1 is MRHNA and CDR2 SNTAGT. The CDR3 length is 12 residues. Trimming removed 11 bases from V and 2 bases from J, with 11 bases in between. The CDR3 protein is CAVAGTTDTQYF. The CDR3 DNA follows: TGTGCCGTGGCGGGGACCACAGATACGCAGTATTTT.

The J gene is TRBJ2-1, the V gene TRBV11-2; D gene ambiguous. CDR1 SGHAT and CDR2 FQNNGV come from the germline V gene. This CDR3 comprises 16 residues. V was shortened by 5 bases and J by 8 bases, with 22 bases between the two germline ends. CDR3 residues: CASSQDFARTDDEQFF. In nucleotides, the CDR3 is TGTGCCAGCAGCCAAGATTTTGCCAGGACGGACGATGAGCAGTTCTTC.

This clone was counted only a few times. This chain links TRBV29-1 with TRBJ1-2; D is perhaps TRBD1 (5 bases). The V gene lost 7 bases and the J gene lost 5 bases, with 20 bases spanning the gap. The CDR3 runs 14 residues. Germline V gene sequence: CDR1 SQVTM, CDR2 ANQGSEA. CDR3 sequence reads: CSAGRGDQLYGYTF. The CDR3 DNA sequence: TGCAGCGCTGGGAGGGGTGATCAACTATATGGCTACACCTTC.

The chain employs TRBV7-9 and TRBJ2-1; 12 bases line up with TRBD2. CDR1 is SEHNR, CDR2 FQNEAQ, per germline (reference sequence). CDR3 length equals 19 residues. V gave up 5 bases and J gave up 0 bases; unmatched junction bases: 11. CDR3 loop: CASSPGLAGSPSSYNEQFF. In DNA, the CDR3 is TGTGCCAGCAGCCCCGGACTAGCGGGATCGCCCAGCTCCTACAATGAGCAGTTCTTC.

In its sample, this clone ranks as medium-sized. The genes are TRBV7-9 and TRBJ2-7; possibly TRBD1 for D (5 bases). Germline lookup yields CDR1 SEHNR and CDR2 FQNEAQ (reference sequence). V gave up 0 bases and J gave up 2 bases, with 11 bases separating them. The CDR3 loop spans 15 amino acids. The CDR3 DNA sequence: TGTGCCAGCAGCTTAGCGCAGGGAACGGCCTACGAGCAGTACTTC. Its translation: CASSLAQGTAYEQYF.

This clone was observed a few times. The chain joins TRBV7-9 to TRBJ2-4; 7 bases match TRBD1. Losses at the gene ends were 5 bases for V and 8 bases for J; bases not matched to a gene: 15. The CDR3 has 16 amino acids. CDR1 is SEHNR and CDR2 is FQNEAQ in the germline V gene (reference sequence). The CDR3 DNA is TGTGCCAGCAGCCAGCAGACAGGGATGTACAGGGACATTCAGTACTTC. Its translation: CASSQQTGMYRDIQYF.

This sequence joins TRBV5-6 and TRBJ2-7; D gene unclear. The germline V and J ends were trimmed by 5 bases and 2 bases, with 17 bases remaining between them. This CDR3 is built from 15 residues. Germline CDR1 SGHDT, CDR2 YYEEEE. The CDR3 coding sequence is TGTGCCAGCAGTTACTCGCCGGGCCTCACCTACGAGCAGTACTTC. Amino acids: CASSYSPGLTYEQYF.

CDR3 sequence: CASSGTRSNEQFF. In nucleotides, the CDR3 is TGTGCCAGCAGTGGGACTAGAAGCAATGAGCAGTTCTTC. The rearrangement joins TRBV27 to TRBJ2-1; 8 positions agree with TRBD2. V trimming: 5 bases; J trimming: 6 bases; junction bases outside the gene matches: 3. CDR1 MNHEY and CDR2 SMNVEV come from the germline V gene (reference sequence). The CDR3 runs to 13 residues.

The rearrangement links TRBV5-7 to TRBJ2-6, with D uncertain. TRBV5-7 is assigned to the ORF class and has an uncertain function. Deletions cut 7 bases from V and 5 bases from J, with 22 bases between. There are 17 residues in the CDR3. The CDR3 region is CASYHRCVQSRANVLTF. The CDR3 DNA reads TGTGCCAGCTACCATCGTTGCGTACAAAGTCGGGCCAACGTCCTGACTTTC.

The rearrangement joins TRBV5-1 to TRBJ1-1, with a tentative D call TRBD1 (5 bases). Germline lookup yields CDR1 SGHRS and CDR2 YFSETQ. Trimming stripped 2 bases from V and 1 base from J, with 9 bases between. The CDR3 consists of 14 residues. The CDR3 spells CASSLGQANTEAFF. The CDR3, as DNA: TGCGCCAGCAGCTTAGGACAAGCGAACACTGAAGCTTTCTTT.

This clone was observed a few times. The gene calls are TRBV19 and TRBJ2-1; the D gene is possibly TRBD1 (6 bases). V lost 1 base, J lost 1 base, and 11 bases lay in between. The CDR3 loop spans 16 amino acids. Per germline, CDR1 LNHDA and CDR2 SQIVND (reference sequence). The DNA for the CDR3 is TGTGCCAGTAGTATAGGTTACAGGGTTTCCTACAATGAGCAGTTCTTC. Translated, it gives CASSIGYRVSYNEQFF. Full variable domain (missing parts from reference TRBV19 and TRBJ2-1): DGGITQSPKYLFRKEGQNVTLSCEQNLNHDAMYWYRQDPGQGLRLIYYSQIVNDFQKGDIAEGYSVSREKKESFPLTVTSAQKNPTAFYLCASSIGYRVSYNEQFFGPGTRLTVL.

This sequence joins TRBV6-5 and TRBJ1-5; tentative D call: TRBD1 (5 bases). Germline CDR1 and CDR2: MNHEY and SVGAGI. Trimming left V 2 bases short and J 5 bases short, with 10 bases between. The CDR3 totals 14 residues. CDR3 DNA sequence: TGTGCCAGCAGTTACGGGGGGATGCATCAGCCCCAGCATTTT. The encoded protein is CASSYGGMHQPQHF.

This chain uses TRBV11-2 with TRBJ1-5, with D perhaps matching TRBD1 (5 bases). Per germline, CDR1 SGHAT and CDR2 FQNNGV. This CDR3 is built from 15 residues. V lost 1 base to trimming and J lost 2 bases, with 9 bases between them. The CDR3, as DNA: TGTGCCAGCAGCTTAGTGGCGGGGGGCAATCAGCCCCAGCATTTT. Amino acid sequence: CASSLVAGGNQPQHF.

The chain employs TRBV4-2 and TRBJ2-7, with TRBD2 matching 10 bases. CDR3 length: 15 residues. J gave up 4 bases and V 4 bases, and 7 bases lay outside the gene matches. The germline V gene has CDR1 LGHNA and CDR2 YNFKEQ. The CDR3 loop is CASSPRASGSYEQYF. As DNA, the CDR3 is TGTGCCAGCAGCCCACGGGCTAGCGGGAGTTACGAGCAGTACTTC.

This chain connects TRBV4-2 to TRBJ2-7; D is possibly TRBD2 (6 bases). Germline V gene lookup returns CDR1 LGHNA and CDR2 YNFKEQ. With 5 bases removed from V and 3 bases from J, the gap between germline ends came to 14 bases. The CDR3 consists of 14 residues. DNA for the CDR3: TGTGCCAGCAGCTCGGCGGGGAGCCTCTACGAGCAGTACTTC. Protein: CASSSAGSLYEQYF.

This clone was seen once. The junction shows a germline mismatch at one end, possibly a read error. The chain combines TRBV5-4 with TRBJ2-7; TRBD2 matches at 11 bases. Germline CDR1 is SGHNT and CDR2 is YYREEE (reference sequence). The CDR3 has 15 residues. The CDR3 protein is CASSQISGRAYEQYF. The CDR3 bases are TGCGCCAGCAGCCAGATTAGCGGGAGGGCCTACGAGCAGTACTTC. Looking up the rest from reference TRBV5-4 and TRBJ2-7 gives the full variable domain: ETGVTQSPTHLIKTRGQQVTLRCSSQSGHNTVSWYQQALGQGPQFIFQYYREEENGRGNFPPRFSGLQFPNYSSELNVNALELDDSALYLCASSQISGRAYEQYFGPGTRLTVT.

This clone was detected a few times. The CDR3 loop reads CASSQDQMAVVYRRDTDTQYF. The CDR3 nucleotides read TGTGCCAGCAGCCAAGATCAGATGGCGGTGGTCTATCGAAGGGACACAGATACGCAGTATTTT. The genes are TRBV4-2 and TRBJ2-3; D unclear. With 0 bases removed from V and 2 bases from J, the gap between germline ends came to 27 bases. CDR3 length: 21 amino acids. CDR1 LGHNA and CDR2 YNFKEQ come from the germline V gene.

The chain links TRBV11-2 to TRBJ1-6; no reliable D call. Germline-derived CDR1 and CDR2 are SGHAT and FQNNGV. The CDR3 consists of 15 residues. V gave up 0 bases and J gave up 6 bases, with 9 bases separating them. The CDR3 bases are TGTGCCAGCAGCTTAGATTTGGCCAGTAATTCACCCCTCCACTTT. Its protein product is CASSLDLASNSPLHF.

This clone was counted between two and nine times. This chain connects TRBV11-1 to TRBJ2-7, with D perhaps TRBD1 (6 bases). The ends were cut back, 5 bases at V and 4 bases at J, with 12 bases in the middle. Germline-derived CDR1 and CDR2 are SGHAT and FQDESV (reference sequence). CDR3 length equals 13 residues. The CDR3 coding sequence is TGTGCCAGCAGCCTGGGGGCAGTTTACGAGCAGTACTTC. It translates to CASSLGAVYEQYF.

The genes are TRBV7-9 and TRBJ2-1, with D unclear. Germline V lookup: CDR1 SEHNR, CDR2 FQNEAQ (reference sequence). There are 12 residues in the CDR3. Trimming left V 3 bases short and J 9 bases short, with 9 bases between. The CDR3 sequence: CASSLERREQFF. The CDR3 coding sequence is TGTGCCAGCAGCTTGGAACGACGTGAGCAGTTCTTC.

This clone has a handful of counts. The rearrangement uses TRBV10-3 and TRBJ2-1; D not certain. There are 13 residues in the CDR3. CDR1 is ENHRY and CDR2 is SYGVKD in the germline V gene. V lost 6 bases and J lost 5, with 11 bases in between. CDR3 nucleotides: TGTGCCATCAGGGGCGGCGAGGACAATGAGCAGTTCTTC. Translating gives CAIRGGEDNEQFF.

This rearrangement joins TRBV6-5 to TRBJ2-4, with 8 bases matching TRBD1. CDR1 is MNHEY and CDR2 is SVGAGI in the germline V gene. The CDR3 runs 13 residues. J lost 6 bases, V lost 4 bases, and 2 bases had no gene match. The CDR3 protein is CASSFGQGNIQYF. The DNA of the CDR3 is TGTGCCAGCAGTTTCGGACAGGGAAACATTCAGTACTTC.

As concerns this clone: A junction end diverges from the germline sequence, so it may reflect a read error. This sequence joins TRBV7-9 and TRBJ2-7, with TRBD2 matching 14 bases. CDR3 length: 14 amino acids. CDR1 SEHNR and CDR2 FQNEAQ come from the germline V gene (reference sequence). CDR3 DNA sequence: TGCGCCAGCAGCGGGACTAGCGGGAGCCACGAGCAGTACTTC. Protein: CASSGTSGSHEQYF.

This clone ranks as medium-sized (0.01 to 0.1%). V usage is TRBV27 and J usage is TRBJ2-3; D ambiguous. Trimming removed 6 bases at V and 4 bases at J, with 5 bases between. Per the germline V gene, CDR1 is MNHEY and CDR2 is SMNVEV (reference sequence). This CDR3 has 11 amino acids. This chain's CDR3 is CASRSSDTQYF. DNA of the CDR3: TGTGCCAGCAGGAGTTCAGATACGCAGTATTTT.

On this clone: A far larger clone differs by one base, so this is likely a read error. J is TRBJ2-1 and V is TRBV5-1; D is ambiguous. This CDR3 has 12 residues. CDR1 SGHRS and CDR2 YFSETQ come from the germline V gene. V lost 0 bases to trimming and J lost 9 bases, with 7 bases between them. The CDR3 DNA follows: TGCGCCAGCAGCTTGGAACGACGTGAGCAGTTCTTC. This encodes CASSLERREQFF.

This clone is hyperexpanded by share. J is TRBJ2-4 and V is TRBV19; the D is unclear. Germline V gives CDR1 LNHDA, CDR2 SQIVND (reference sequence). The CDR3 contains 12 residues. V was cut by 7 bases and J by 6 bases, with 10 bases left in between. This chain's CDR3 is CASIGPRNIQYF. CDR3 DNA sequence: TGTGCCAGTATCGGACCGAGAAACATTCAGTACTTC.

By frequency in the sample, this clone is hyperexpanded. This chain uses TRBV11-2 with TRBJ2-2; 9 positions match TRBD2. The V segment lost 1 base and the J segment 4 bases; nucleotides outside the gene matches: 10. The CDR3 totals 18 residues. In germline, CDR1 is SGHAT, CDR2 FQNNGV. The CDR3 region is CASSLGPLSSGITGELFF. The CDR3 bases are TGTGCCAGCAGCTTAGGCCCATTGTCTAGCGGGATCACCGGGGAGCTGTTTTTT.

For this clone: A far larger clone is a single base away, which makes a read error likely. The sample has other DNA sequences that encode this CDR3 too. This CDR3 is CASSPDRNEQFF. The CDR3 bases are TGTGCCAGCAGCCCTGACAGGAATGAGCAGTTCTTC. V and J are TRBV14 and TRBJ2-1, with D perhaps TRBD1 (6 bases). This CDR3 contains 12 residues. CDR1 is SGHDN and CDR2 is FVKESK in the germline V gene. Trimming removed 4 bases at V and 7 bases at J, with 8 bases between. The whole variable domain, remainder taken from reference TRBV14 and TRBJ2-1, is EAGVTQFPSHSVIEKGQTVTLRCDPISGHDNLYWYRRVMGKEIKFLLHFVKESKQDESGMPNNRFLAERTGGTYSTLKVQPAELEDSGVYFCASSPDRNEQFFGPGTRLTVL.